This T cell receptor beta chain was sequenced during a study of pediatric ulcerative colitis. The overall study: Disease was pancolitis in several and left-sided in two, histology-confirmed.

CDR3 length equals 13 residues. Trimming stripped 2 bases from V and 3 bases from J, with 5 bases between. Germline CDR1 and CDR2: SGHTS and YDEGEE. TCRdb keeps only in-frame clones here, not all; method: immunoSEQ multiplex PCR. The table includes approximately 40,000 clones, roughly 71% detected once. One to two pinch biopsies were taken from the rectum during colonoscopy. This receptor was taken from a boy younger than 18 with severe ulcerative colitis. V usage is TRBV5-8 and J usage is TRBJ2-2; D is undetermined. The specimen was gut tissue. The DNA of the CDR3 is TGTGCCAGCAGCTTTAGAGACACCGGGGAGCTGTTTTTT. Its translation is CASSFRDTGELFF.